Shown below are 20 T cell receptor beta chains from a single sample sequenced in a study of T-cell memory formation after mild COVID-19. TCRdb independently ran MiXCR on the 5' RACE reads; one entry per CDR3 protein. The data contain 300,000 or so distinct CDR3 sequences, about 15% of them seen just once; the ten biggest clones take up roughly a fifth. Sample: PBMCs or a T cell subset sorted from them (not recorded which). The receptors were sampled from a man aged 18 to 30 who had mild COVID-19 (a few samples of this study predate the infection). Cell type and time point are not known.

This clonotype was counted only a few times. V gene TRBV5-1 combines with J gene TRBJ1-2; a weak D match, TRBD1 (5 bases). The germline V gene has CDR1 SGHRS and CDR2 YFSETQ. The CDR3 contains 14 residues. V dropped 4 bases and J dropped 6 bases, with 16 bases sitting between them. Here the CDR3 reads CASSDSGTADGYTF. CDR3 DNA sequence: TGCGCCAGCAGCGATTCCGGGACTGCAGATGGCTACACCTTC.

The CDR3 region is CASSYGTDTGELFF. In DNA form, the CDR3 reads TGTGCCAGCAGTTACGGGACAGACACCGGGGAGCTGTTTTTT. The chain is built from TRBV6-5 and TRBJ2-2; 7 bases line up with TRBD1. V gave up 2 bases and J gave up 3 bases; unmatched junction bases: 0. The CDR3 has 14 amino acids. CDR1 MNHEY and CDR2 SVGAGI come from the germline V gene.

This clonotype was counted only a few times. V and J are TRBV7-2 and TRBJ2-3; 9 positions agree with TRBD2. Losses at the gene ends were 1 base for V and 6 bases for J; bases not matched to a gene: 20. The length of the CDR3 is 20 residues. CDR1 and CDR2 from the germline V gene are SGHTA and FQGNSA. The CDR3 nucleotides read TGTGCCAGCAGCTTAGTCCCACCAGCTCGGGGCGGGGGGGCCCCCGATACGCAGTATTTT. It translates to CASSLVPPARGGGAPDTQYF.

This clonotype was picked up a small number of times. The CDR3 sequence is CASSLSVGNEQFF. DNA of the CDR3: TGCGCCAGCAGCTTGTCTGTCGGGAATGAGCAGTTCTTC. The chain recombines TRBV5-1 with TRBJ2-1; D is undetermined. V lost 1 base, J lost 7 bases, and 9 bases lay in between. Germline assignment: CDR1 SGHRS and CDR2 YFSETQ. The CDR3 is made up of 13 amino acids.

This clonotype turned up a few times. The chain recombines TRBV7-9 with TRBJ2-1, with a tentative D call TRBD2 (6 bases). Deletions cut 4 bases from V and 8 bases from J, with 12 bases between. The CDR3 runs 13 residues. The V gene's germline CDR1 is SEHNR and CDR2 FQNEAQ (reference sequence). The CDR3 DNA is TGTGCCAGCAGCTATGGACTACTTGATGAGCAGTTCTTC. Translated: CASSYGLLDEQFF.

The V call is TRBV19, the J call TRBJ2-1, with D maybe TRBD1 (6 bases). The CDR3 is made up of 14 amino acids. With 3 bases removed from V and 9 bases from J, the gap between germline ends came to 15 bases. The germline V gene has CDR1 LNHDA and CDR2 SQIVND (reference sequence). CDR3 in amino acids: CASSIAVPRGEQFF. CDR3 in DNA: TGTGCCAGTAGTATTGCGGTCCCCAGGGGTGAGCAGTTCTTC.

The chain recombines TRBV29-1 with TRBJ1-2, with 9 bases identical to TRBD1. CDR1 SQVTM and CDR2 ANQGSEA come from the germline V gene. The J segment lost 0 bases and the V segment lost 7 bases, leaving 3 bases of the junction unmatched. The CDR3 length is 13 residues. This CDR3 reads CSDRTGANYGYTF. For the CDR3, the DNA is TGCAGCGACCGGACAGGGGCTAACTATGGCTACACCTTC.

The V and J genes are TRBV5-1 and TRBJ1-5; a weak D match, TRBD1 (5 bases). Germline-derived CDR1 and CDR2 are SGHRS and YFSETQ. The CDR3 consists of 13 residues. V dropped 5 bases and J dropped 6 bases, with 12 bases sitting between them. CDR3 region: CASRRDVGQPQHF. CDR3 nucleotides: TGCGCCAGCAGGCGGGACGTCGGTCAGCCCCAGCATTTT. The full variable domain, rest sourced from reference TRBV5-1 and TRBJ1-5, is KAGVTQTPRYLIKTRGQQVTLSCSPISGHRSVSWYQQTPGQGLQFLFEYFSETQRNKGNFPGRFSGRQFSNSRSEMNVSTLELGDSALYLCASRRDVGQPQHFGDGTRLSIL.

The V gene is TRBV7-2, the J gene TRBJ2-1, with 8 bases that match TRBD2. The length of the CDR3 is 16 residues. Per germline, CDR1 SGHTA and CDR2 FQGNSA. V lost 3 bases, J lost 1 base, and 5 bases stayed unmatched. CDR3 in amino acids: CASSFPRGGSYNEQFF. For the CDR3, the DNA is TGTGCCAGCAGCTTTCCCCGGGGGGGTTCCTACAATGAGCAGTTCTTC.

The sample holds a few counts of this clonotype. The chain links TRBV4-1 to TRBJ2-1, with 9 bases that match TRBD2. Germline V gives CDR1 MGHRA, CDR2 YSYEKL. The junction had 5 bases not matched to a gene; V was cut back by 3 bases and J by 5 bases. CDR3 length: 15 amino acids. The CDR3 reads CASSQLAGFNNEQFF. The CDR3 DNA reads as TGCGCCAGCAGCCAGCTAGCGGGGTTTAACAATGAGCAGTTCTTC.

This clonotype showed up many times. This chain uses TRBV12-3 or TRBV12-4 with TRBJ2-5; weak D call: TRBD1 (6 bases). The V end lost 5 bases, the J end lost 5 bases, and 15 bases lay between the germline ends. This CDR3 is built from 14 residues. This CDR3 reads CASSRTGLGETQYF. DNA of the CDR3: TGTGCCAGCAGTCGTACAGGGCTGGGGGAGACCCAGTACTTC.

The chain carries TRBV6-5 and TRBJ1-5; no clear D. CDR1 is MNHEY, CDR2 SVGAGI, per germline. The CDR3 is 15 residues long. Trimming cost V 0 bases and J 6 bases, with 12 bases left between them. This chain's CDR3 is CASSYSNFGVQPQHF. CDR3 coding DNA: TGTGCCAGCAGTTACTCGAATTTTGGTGTTCAGCCCCAGCATTTT.

The V and J genes are TRBV20-1 and TRBJ2-7; 7 positions match TRBD1. This CDR3 spans 14 amino acids. V shed 3 bases and J 12 bases; nucleotides not matched to a gene: 17. Germline V gene data show CDR1 as DFQATT and CDR2 as SNEGSKA (reference sequence). Written as DNA, the CDR3 is TGCAGTGCTAGGAGCTCGGGACAGAAATTTAGGCCGTACTTC. It yields the protein CSARSSGQKFRPYF.

The rearrangement joins TRBV4-3 to TRBJ2-3; maybe TRBD2 (6 bases). The CDR3 loop spans 14 amino acids. In germline, CDR1 is LGHNA, CDR2 YSLEER. V was cut by 3 bases and J by 4 bases, with 11 bases left in between. This CDR3 is CASSQTGDSDTQYF. CDR3 DNA: TGCGCCAGCAGCCAGACGGGGGATTCAGATACGCAGTATTTT.

This clonotype was counted between two and nine times. In DNA form, the CDR3 reads TGCGCCAGCAGCCAAGAGAGGGGATCCTCCTATAATTCACCCCTCCACTTT. Translating it yields CASSQERGSSYNSPLHF. The V call is TRBV4-3, the J call TRBJ1-6; tentatively, D is TRBD1 (5 bases). The CDR3 loop spans 17 amino acids. Germline CDR1 is LGHNA and CDR2 is YSLEER. V lost 0 bases and J 0 bases, leaving 9 bases between the germline ends.

This clonotype occurred many times. V usage is TRBV7-8 and J usage is TRBJ2-3, with 9 positions matching TRBD2. From germline, CDR1 is SGHVS and CDR2 FQNEAQ. The CDR3 extends over 16 amino acids. V gave up 4 bases and J gave up 3 bases; unmatched junction bases: 8. As DNA, the CDR3 is TGTGCCAGCAGCTCCACGCGGGGGGGCTGGACAGATACGCAGTATTTT. Protein product: CASSSTRGGWTDTQYF. Based on the CDR3 plus reference TRBV7-8 and TRBJ2-3, the full variable domain is GAGVSQSPRYKVAKRGQDVALRCDPISGHVSLFWYQQALGQGPEFLTYFQNEAQLDKSGLPSDRFFAERPEGSVSTLKIQRTQQEDSAVYLCASSSTRGGWTDTQYFGPGTRLTVL.

V gene TRBV7-2 combines with J gene TRBJ1-4, with D tentatively TRBD1 (6 bases). Trimming cost V 3 bases and J 7 bases, with 9 bases left between them. The CDR3 sequence is 13 residues long. Germline CDR1 is SGHTA and CDR2 is FQGNSA. In DNA, the CDR3 is TGTGCCAGCAGCTTGGGACACACTGAAAAACTGTTTTTT. Protein product: CASSLGHTEKLFF.

This clonotype was seen repeatedly, ten times or more. V and J are TRBV3-1 and TRBJ1-2; D is perhaps TRBD1 (6 bases). The V gene lost 2 bases and the J gene lost 8 bases, with 18 bases spanning the gap. The CDR3 totals 15 residues. Germline CDR1 and CDR2: LGHDT and YNNKEL (reference sequence). CDR3: CASSQTGTSPGGYTF. DNA of the CDR3: TGTGCCAGCAGCCAAACAGGGACCAGTCCGGGAGGCTACACCTTC. Full variable domain (outside the CDR3, taken from reference TRBV3-1 and TRBJ1-2): DTAVSQTPKYLVTQMGNDKSIKCEQNLGHDTMYWYKQDSKKFLKIMFSYNNKELIINETVPNRFSPKSPDKAHLNLHINSLELGDSAVYFCASSQTGTSPGGYTFGSGTRLTVV.

The sample holds a few counts of this clonotype. The genes are TRBV6-5 and TRBJ2-7; a weak D match, TRBD1 (7 bases). The CDR3 extends over 18 amino acids. The germline CDR1 and CDR2 sequences are MNHEY and SVGAGI. The V end was cut by 3 bases, the J end by 3 bases, with 24 bases between. CDR3 coding DNA: TGTGCCAGCAGTTATACGTGGCCAGGGGGGCCCCGGGTCTACGAGCAGTACTTC. It codes for CASSYTWPGGPRVYEQYF.

This clonotype has only a few counts. The chain uses TRBV28 and TRBJ2-1; 10 bases match TRBD2. Trimming at V came to 6 bases and at J to 6 bases, leaving 11 bases not matched to a gene. This CDR3 is 16 amino acids long. Germline V CDR1 and CDR2: MDHEN, SYDVKM. CDR3 DNA sequence: TGTGCCAGCAGGCCCATCACCAGCGGGGGGGCCAATGAGCAGTTCTTC. Protein: CASRPITSGGANEQFF.